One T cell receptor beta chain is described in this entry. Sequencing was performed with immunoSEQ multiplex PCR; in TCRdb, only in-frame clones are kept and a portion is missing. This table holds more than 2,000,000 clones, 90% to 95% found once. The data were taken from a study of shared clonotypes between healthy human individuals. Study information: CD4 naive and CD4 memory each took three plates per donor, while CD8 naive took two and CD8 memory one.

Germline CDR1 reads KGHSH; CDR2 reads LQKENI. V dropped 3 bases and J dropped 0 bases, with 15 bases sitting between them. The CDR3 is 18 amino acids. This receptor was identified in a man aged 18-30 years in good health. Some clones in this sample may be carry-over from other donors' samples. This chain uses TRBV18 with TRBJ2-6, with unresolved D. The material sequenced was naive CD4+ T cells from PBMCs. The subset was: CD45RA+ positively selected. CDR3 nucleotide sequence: TGTGCCAGCTCACCGGATAGACACTCCCTCTCTGGGGCCAACGTCCTGACTTTC. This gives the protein CASSPDRHSLSGANVLTF.